A single sample is the source of the 14 T cell receptor beta chains below, sequenced in a study of CD8+CD57+ T cells in acquired aplastic anemia. Genomic DNA constituted the template upon which TCR beta VDJ and CDR3 profiling was performed. MiXCR, run by TCRdb on the reads, gives a single entry per CDR3 protein. The sample has 150,000 to 200,000 distinct CDR3 sequences; 55% to 80% are singletons. Material for sequencing was sorted CD4+, CD8+, or CD8+CD57+ T cells (not recorded which) from PBMCs. These receptors were obtained from a human donor in good health.

This clonotype was seen many times. CDR3 sequence: CASSGPLKRGGSYNEQFF. CDR3 nucleotides: TGTGCCAGCAGCGGGCCCCTTAAGCGGGGAGGGTCCTACAATGAGCAGTTCTTC. This chain connects TRBV9 to TRBJ2-1, with 7 bases matching TRBD2. The V gene's germline CDR1 is SGDLS and CDR2 YYNGEE. V dropped 3 bases and J dropped 1; count of bases not matched to a gene: 13. The CDR3 sequence is 18 residues long.

The J gene is TRBJ2-2, the V gene TRBV7-2; 8 nucleotides align to TRBD2. V dropped 3 bases and J dropped 4; count of bases not matched to a gene: 4. Germline V gene lookup returns CDR1 SGHTA and CDR2 FQGNSA. The CDR3 has 15 amino acids. The CDR3: CASSFGGGSTGELFF. For the CDR3, the DNA is TGTGCCAGCAGCTTCGGCGGGGGGAGCACCGGGGAGCTGTTTTTT.

This chain connects TRBV10-3 to TRBJ1-6; D may be TRBD1 (6 bases). Trimming removed 8 bases at V and 5 bases at J, with 13 bases between. Per the germline V gene, CDR1 is ENHRY and CDR2 is SYGVKD. The CDR3 sequence is 14 residues long. CDR3 in DNA: TGTGCCATCCGAGAGGGGGGGAATAATTCACCCCTCCACTTT. Its protein is CAIREGGNNSPLHF.

This clonotype has a handful of counts. A much larger clone lies one base from this, so it may be a read error. CDR3 bases: TGTGCCAGCAGTTACGGACCGAACACTGAAGCTTTCTTT. Translating gives CASSYGPNTEAFF. J is TRBJ1-1 and V is TRBV6-5; D is ambiguous. The CDR3 is made up of 13 amino acids. The V end was cut by 2 bases, the J end by 1 base, with 5 bases between. Germline lookup yields CDR1 MNHEY and CDR2 SVGAGI.

The DNA for the CDR3 is TGTGCCACCAGTGATGGCCCTGGAAACACCATATATTTT. Amino acid sequence: CATSDGPGNTIYF. The V call is TRBV24-1, the J call TRBJ1-3, with D hard to call. CDR1 is KGHDR, CDR2 SFDVKD, per germline. V was cut by 3 bases and J by 2 bases, with 4 bases left in between. The CDR3 has 13 amino acids.

This chain joins TRBV29-1 and TRBJ2-7, with D perhaps matching TRBD2 (6 bases). This CDR3 has 12 amino acids. Germline V lookup: CDR1 SQVTM, CDR2 ANQGSEA. Trimming removed 8 bases at V and 5 bases at J, with 16 bases between. The CDR3 sequence is CSSFGPGDEQYF. CDR3 DNA: TGCAGCTCATTCGGTCCGGGGGACGAGCAGTACTTC.

Worth noting for this clonotype: One end of the junction does not line up with germline, which may come from a read error. The V and J genes are TRBV2 and TRBJ2-1; 12 nucleotides align to TRBD2. Germline CDR1 is SNHLY and CDR2 is FYNNEI. The CDR3 covers 15 residues. The DNA of the CDR3 is TGTGCCAGCAGCAGGACTAGCGGGGTAGGAAATGGGCAGTTCTTC. This codes for CASSRTSGVGNGQFF.

J is TRBJ2-7 and V is TRBV19, with D possibly being TRBD1 (6 bases). Trimming removed 6 bases at V and 1 base at J, with 7 bases between. The length of the CDR3 is 12 residues. CDR1 and CDR2 from the germline V gene are LNHDA and SQIVND (reference sequence). The DNA for the CDR3 is TGTGCCAGTAGAGGGGGATCCTACGAGCAGTACTTC. It is translated as CASRGGSYEQYF.

Turning to this clonotype: One end of the junction varies from germline; a read error may be responsible. V gene TRBV6-6 combines with J gene TRBJ1-2; D not resolved. The CDR3 is 14 amino acids. Germline V CDR1 and CDR2: MNHNY, SVGAGI (reference sequence). The CDR3 here is CAGSYQGGNYGYTF. The CDR3 nucleotides read TGTGCCGGCAGTTACCAAGGAGGGAACTATGGCTACACCTTC.

This clonotype was recorded many times. V usage is TRBV20-1 and J usage is TRBJ2-7; the D gene is possibly TRBD1 (6 bases). Between the trimmed V and J ends, which lost 6 bases and 3 bases, there was a span of 18 bases. The CDR3 is made up of 14 amino acids. Germline loops: CDR1 DFQATT, CDR2 SNEGSKA (reference sequence). CDR3 amino acids: CSALGHRFGYEQYF. The CDR3 DNA reads as TGCAGTGCCCTGGGACACCGATTTGGCTACGAGCAGTACTTC.

The chain couples TRBV20-1 to TRBJ2-7; D gene unclear. This CDR3 has 12 amino acids. V was clipped by 1 base and J by 3 bases, with 7 bases between them. The V gene's germline CDR1 is DFQATT and CDR2 SNEGSKA (reference sequence). The CDR3 protein is CSARGDYYEQYF. In nucleotides, the CDR3 is TGCAGTGCTAGAGGAGATTACTACGAGCAGTACTTC.

This clonotype appeared a single time. This chain links TRBV5-1 with TRBJ2-2; no reliable D call. The germline gives CDR1 SGHRS, CDR2 YFSETQ. The CDR3 loop spans 14 amino acids. V was trimmed by 2 bases and J by 1 base, leaving 6 bases between them. The CDR3 spells CASSFYMNTGELFF. The DNA for the CDR3 is TGCGCCAGCAGCTTTTACATGAACACCGGGGAGCTGTTTTTT.

CDR3 protein: CASSRTSGPYEQYF. CDR3 sequence (DNA): TGTGCCAGCAGCAGGACTAGCGGACCCTACGAGCAGTACTTC. The V gene is TRBV7-8, the J gene TRBJ2-7; 10 nucleotides line up with TRBD2. Germline lookup yields CDR1 SGHVS and CDR2 FQNEAQ. With 5 bases clipped from V and 2 bases from J, the junction kept 3 bases outside the gene matches. The CDR3 is 14 residues long.

Details on this clonotype: A junction boundary mismatches the germline segment, possibly from a read error. The chain couples TRBV10-3 to TRBJ2-7, with 8 bases aligning to TRBD1. The CDR3 sequence is 12 residues long. Per the germline V gene, CDR1 is ENHRY and CDR2 is SYGVKD. The CDR3 nucleotides are TGTGCCACGGGACAGGCGACATACGCGCAGTACTTC. Translation: CATGQATYAQYF.